Each of the 4 T cell receptor beta chains below was sequenced from the same sample in a study of T cells expressing NK-cell markers. TCRdb reprocessed the 5' RACE reads, keeping one entry per CDR3 protein, no DNA. This specimen shows a few hundred thousand distinct CDR3 sequences; the ten leading clones hold roughly 3.5%. The material sequenced was blood T cells: a sorted CD56 or NKG2C T cell subset, CD4+ or CD8+ T cells, or bulk PBMC T cells (not recorded which). The origin of the receptors is a young man in good health.

The chain combines TRBV20-1 with TRBJ2-2; TCRdb's D call of TRBD1 is untestable without DNA. The germline gives CDR1 DFQATT, CDR2 SNEGSKA (reference sequence). The CDR3 is made up of 14 amino acids. The CDR3 spells CSATKTGNTGELFF.

V usage is TRBV5-1 and J usage is TRBJ2-1; TCRdb picks TRBD2, but there is no DNA to check that call. The CDR3 is made up of 16 amino acids. Germline values: CDR1 SGHRS, CDR2 YFSETQ. This CDR3 reads CASSTQPPEAGDEQFF. Full variable domain (rest looked up from reference TRBV5-1 and TRBJ2-1): KAGVTQTPRYLIKTRGQQVTLSCSPISGHRSVSWYQQTPGQGLQFLFEYFSETQRNKGNFPGRFSGRQFSNSRSEMNVSTLELGDSALYLCASSTQPPEAGDEQFFGPGTRLTVL.

The chain combines TRBV24-1 with TRBJ2-2; the TCRdb call, TRBD1, lacks DNA for checking. CDR1 and CDR2 (germline): KGHDR, SFDVKD. This CDR3 contains 14 residues. CDR3 protein: CATIRGRFSGELFF.

The chain combines TRBV6-2 or TRBV6-3 with TRBJ2-1; checking the TCRdb D call of TRBD1 is not possible without DNA. The CDR3 length is 12 residues. CDR1 and CDR2 (germline): MNHEY, SVGEGT. Here the CDR3 reads CAISKGDWEQFF.